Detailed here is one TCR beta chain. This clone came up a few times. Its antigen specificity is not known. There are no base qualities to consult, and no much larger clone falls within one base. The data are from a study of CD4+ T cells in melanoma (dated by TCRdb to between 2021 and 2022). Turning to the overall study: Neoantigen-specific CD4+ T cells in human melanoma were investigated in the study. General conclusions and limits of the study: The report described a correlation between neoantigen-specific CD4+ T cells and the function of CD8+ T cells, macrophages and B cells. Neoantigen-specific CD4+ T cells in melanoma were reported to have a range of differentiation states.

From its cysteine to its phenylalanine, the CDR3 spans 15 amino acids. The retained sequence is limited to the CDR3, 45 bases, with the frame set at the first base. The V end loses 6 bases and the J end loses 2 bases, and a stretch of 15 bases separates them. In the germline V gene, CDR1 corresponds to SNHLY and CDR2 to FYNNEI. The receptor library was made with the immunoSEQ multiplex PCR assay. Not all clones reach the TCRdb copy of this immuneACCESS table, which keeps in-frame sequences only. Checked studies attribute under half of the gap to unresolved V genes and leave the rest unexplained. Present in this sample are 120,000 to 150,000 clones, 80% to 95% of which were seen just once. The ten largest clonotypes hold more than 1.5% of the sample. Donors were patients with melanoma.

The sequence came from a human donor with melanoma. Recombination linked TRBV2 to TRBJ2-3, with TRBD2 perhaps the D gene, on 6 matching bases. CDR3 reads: CASRASDSYTDTQYF. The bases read TGTGCCAGCAGGGCTAGCGACTCCTACACAGATACGCAGTATTTT.